This T cell receptor (beta chain) came from a study of T cell responses to AZD1222 COVID-19 vaccine. Whole-study results and caveats: Spike-specific TCR breadth and depth both grew after two AZD1222 doses. The study identified only a handful of AZD1222 recipients as seropositive at baseline. Reportedly, nearly half of unique spike TCRs recognized epitopes outside B.1.351/B.1.1.7 mutations.

Second-dose intervals of approximately 4 or approximately 12 weeks were pooled. Generated by immunoSEQ multiplex PCR, the TCRdb table keeps only in-frame clones and is missing some. The table lists 100,000 to 150,000 clones, roughly 90% of them singletons. On this clone itself: Its antigen is unidentified.

The V end was cut by 7 bases, the J end by 0 bases, with 4 bases between. Germline V CDR1 and CDR2: KGHDR, SFDVKD. The CDR3 runs to 12 residues. This TCR was recovered from an adult who received the AZD1222 COVID-19 vaccine. The chain links TRBV24-1 to TRBJ2-3; D call uncertain. Sample: peripheral blood, taken 28 days after the second AZD1222 dose. The CDR3 bases are TGTGCCACCAGCTACAGCACAGATACGCAGTATTTT. Translated, it gives CATSYSTDTQYF.